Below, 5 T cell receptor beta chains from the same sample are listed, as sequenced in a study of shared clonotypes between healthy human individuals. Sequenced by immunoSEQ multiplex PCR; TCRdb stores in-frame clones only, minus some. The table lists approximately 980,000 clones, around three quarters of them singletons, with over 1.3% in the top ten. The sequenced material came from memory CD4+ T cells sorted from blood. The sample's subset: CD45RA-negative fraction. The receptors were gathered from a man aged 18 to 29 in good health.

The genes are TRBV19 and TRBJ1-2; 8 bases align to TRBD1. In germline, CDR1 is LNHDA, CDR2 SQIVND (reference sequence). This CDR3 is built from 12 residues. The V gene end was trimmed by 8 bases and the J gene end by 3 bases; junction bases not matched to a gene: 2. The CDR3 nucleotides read TGTGCCAGTGGACAGGGTCACTATGGCTACACCTTC. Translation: CASGQGHYGYTF. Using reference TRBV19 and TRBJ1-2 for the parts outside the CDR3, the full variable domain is DGGITQSPKYLFRKEGQNVTLSCEQNLNHDAMYWYRQDPGQGLRLIYYSQIVNDFQKGDIAEGYSVSREKKESFPLTVTSAQKNPTAFYLCASGQGHYGYTFGSGTRLTVV.

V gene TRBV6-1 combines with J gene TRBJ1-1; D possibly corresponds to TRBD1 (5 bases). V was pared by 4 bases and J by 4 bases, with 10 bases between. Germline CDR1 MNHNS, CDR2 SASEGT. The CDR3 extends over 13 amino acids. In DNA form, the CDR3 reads TGTGCCAGCAGTGTTCAGGGTAGCACTGAAGCTTTCTTT. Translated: CASSVQGSTEAFF.

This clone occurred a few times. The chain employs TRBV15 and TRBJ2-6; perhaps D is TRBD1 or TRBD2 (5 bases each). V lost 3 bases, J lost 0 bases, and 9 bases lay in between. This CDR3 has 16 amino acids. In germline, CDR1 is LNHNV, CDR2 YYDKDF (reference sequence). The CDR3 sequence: CATSRGRHSGANVLTF. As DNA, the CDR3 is TGTGCCACCAGCAGGGGACGGCACTCTGGGGCCAACGTCCTGACTTTC.

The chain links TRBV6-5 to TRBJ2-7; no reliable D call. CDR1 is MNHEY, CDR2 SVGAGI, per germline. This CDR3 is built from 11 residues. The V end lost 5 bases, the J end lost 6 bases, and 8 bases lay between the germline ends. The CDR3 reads CASSNLGEQYF. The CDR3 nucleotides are TGTGCCAGCAGTAACCTTGGCGAGCAGTACTTC.

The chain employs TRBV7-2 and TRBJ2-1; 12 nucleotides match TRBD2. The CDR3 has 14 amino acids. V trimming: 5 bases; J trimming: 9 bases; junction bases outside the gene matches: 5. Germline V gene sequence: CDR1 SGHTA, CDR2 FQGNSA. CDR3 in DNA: TGTGCCAGCAGCCTTAGACTAGCGGGAGTTGAGCAGTTCTTC. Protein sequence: CASSLRLAGVEQFF.